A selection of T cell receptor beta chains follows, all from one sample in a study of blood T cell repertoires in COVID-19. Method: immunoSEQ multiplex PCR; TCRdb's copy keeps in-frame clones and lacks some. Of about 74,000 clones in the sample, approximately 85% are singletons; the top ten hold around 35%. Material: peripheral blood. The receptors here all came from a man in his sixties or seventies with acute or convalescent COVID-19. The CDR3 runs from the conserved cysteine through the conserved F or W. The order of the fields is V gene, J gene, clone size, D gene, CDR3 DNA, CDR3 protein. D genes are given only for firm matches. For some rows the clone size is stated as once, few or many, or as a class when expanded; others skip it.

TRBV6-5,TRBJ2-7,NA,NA,TGTGCCATCTCTCAGGGATGGAACTACGAGCAGTACTTC,CAISQGWNYEQYF
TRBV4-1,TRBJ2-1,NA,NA,TGCGCCAGCAGCCAACGGCGGGATGAGCAGTTCTTC,CASSQRRDEQFF
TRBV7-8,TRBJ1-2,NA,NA,TGTGCCAGCAGCTTAGAGGGGCCAAGGGGCTACACCTTC,CASSLEGPRGYTF
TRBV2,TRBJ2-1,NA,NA,TGTGCCAGCAGTGATCCGGACAGACTGGGGGACAATGAGCAGTTCTTC,CASSDPDRLGDNEQFF
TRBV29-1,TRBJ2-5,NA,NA,TGCAGCGTTGTTCCGGACAGAGAGACCCAGTACTTC,CSVVPDRETQYF
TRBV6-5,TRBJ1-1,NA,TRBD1,TGTGCCAGCAGGCGACAGGGGGGGACTGAAGCTTTCTTT,CASRRQGGTEAFF
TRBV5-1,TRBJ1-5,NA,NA,TGCGCCAGCAGCTTGGTGGGGGACTTCAATCAGCCCCAGCATTTT,CASSLVGDFNQPQHF
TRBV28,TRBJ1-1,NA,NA,TGTGCCAGCATCCTGATGGGGAGGGGGGATGAAGCTTTCTTT,CASILMGRGDEAFF
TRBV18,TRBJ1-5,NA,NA,TGTGCCACATCGGACAGCGTGAATCAGCCCCAGCATTTT,CATSDSVNQPQHF
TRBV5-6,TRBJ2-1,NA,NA,TGTGCCAGCAGCTTTGGGGGGGGCCCACCTTACAATGAGCAGTTCTTC,CASSFGGGPPYNEQFF
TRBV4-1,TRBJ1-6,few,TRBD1,TGCGCCAGCAGCCAACCCGGACAGGGGATGAATTCACCCCTCCACTTT,CASSQPGQGMNSPLHF
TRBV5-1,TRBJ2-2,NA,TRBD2,TGCGCCAGCAGCCGTAGCGGGAGTGGGACCGGGGAGCTGTTTTTT,CASSRSGSGTGELFF
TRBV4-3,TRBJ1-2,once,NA,TGCGCCAGCAGCCCAGCGGACCGAAACTATGGCTACACCTTC,CASSPADRNYGYTF
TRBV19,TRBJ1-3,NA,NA,TGTGCCAGTACCCCAGGGCAGAGCTCTGGAAACACCATATATTTT,CASTPGQSSGNTIYF
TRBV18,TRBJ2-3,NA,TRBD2,TGTGCCAGCTCACCTAGCGGGGGGGCCAAAGATACGCAGTATTTT,CASSPSGGAKDTQYF
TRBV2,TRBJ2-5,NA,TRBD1,TGTGCCAGCAGTTGGGACAGGTTTCAAGAGACCCAGTACTTC,CASSWDRFQETQYF
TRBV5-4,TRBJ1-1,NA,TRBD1,TGTGCCAGCAGCCCAACAGGGGCCGGGGACACTGAAGCTTTCTTT,CASSPTGAGDTEAFF
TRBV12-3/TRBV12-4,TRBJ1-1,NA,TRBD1,TGTGCCAGCAGGGGGACAGTTGTCACTGAAGCTTTCTTT,CASRGTVVTEAFF
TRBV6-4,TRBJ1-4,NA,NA,TGTGCCAGCAGTGAGCTGACCCCGGGTCTCAATAATGAAAAACTGTTTTTT,CASSELTPGLNNEKLFF
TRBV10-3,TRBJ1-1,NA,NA,TGTGCCATCAGTGAGTCGGTCAGGTTGAACACTGAAGCTTTCTTT,CAISESVRLNTEAFF
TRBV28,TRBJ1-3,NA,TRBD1,TGTGCCAGCAGTTCCCGCGGGACAGGGGGGACTGGAAACACCATATATTTT,CASSSRGTGGTGNTIYF
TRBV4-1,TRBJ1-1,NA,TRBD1,TGCGCCAGCAGCCAAGCGTTAACAGGGGGGGCTGAAGCTTTCTTT,CASSQALTGGAEAFF
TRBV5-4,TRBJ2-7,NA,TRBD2,TGTGCCAGCAGCAGTAGCGGGAGGGCCTCCTACGAGCAGTACTTC,CASSSSGRASYEQYF
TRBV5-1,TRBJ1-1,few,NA,TGCGCCAGCAGCTTGGGCGCAGGGTCGTGGGACACTGAAGCTTTCTTT,CASSLGAGSWDTEAFF
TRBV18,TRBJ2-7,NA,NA,TGTGCCAGCTCACCAACAGGGAACGAGCAGTACTTC,CASSPTGNEQYF
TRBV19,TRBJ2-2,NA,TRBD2,TGTGCCACCCGACTAGCGGGGGGCCCCGGGGAGCTGTTTTTT,CATRLAGGPGELFF
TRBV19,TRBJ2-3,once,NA,NA,CASTSGASGSTDTQYF
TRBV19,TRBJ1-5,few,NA,TGTGCCAGTAGTAGGACAGCCTCCCTAGATCAGCCCCAGCATTTT,CASSRTASLDQPQHF
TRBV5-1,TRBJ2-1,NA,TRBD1,TGCGCCAGCTCACCCCCAAGGACAGGGGACAATGAGCAGTTCTTC,CASSPPRTGDNEQFF
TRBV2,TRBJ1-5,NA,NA,TGTGCCAGCAGAGGGGGAAGGCAACAGCCCCAGCATTTT,CASRGGRQQPQHF
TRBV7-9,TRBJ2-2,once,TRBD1,TGTGCCAGCAGCCAAATCAGGGGGCTAGGCACCGGGGAGCTGTTTTTT,CASSQIRGLGTGELFF
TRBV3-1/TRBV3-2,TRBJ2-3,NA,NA,TGTGCCAGCAGCCAAGAGAGCGAAGGAGATACGCAGTATTTT,CASSQESEGDTQYF
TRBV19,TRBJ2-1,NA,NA,TGTGCCAGTAGTAGAACTAGTGGCCTCTACAATGAGCAGTTCTTC,CASSRTSGLYNEQFF
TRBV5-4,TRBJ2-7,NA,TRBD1,TGTGCCAGCAGCACCGGGACAGGGTACACCCGTGGTAACGAGCAGTACTTC,CASSTGTGYTRGNEQYF
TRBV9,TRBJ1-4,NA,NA,TGTGCCAGCAGCGTAGCTCCTGCAACTAATGAAAAACTGTTTTTT,CASSVAPATNEKLFF
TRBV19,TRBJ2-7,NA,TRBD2,TGTGCCAGTAGTATAGGAACTAGCGGGTCCTACGAGCAGTACTTC,CASSIGTSGSYEQYF
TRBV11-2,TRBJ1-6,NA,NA,TGTGCCAGCAGCCCCCGACGACAACCTCCCCTCCATTCACCCCTCCACTTT,CASSPRRQPPLHSPLHF
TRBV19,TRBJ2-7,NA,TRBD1,TGTGCCAGTAGTATAGATGCCCCGGACAGGCCCTCCTACGAGCAGTACTTC,CASSIDAPDRPSYEQYF
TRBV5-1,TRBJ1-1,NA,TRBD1,TGCGCCAGCAGCCCGGAGGACAGGGGGGGTACTGAAGCTTTCTTT,CASSPEDRGGTEAFF
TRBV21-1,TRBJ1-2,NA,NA,TGTGCCAGCAGCAAAGCGGGGACAGGGGACAACTATGGCTACACCTTC,CASSKAGTGDNYGYTF
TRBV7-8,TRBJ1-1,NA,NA,TGTGCCAGCACCCCGGGCGGGGGGCTAGAAGCTTTCTTT,CASTPGGGLEAFF
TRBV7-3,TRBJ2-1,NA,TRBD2,TGTGCCAGCAGCGCCATAGCGGGAGGGCGGGGTGAGCAGTTCTTC,CASSAIAGGRGEQFF
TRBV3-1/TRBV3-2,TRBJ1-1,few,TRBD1,TGTGCCAGCAGCCAAGAGCTTAACAGGGGGGGCCGAGCTTTCTTT,CASSQELNRGGRAFF
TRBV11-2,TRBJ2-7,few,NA,TGTGCCAGCAGCCCCCGCCCAGGGTTCTACGAGCAGTACTTC,CASSPRPGFYEQYF
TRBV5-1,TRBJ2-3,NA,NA,TGCGCCAGCAGCTTGTGGGAGACAGATACGCAGTATTTT,CASSLWETDTQYF
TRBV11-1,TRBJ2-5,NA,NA,TGTGCCAGCAGCTTAAATATCGGAGAGACCCAGTACTTC,CASSLNIGETQYF
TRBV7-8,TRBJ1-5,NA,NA,TGTGCCAGCAGCTTAGGTATGGAGAGGCAGCCCCAGCATTTT,CASSLGMERQPQHF
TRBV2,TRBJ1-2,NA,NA,TGTGCCAGCAGTCAGGCGCTTCTAGCACCTTACACCTTC,CASSQALLAPYTF
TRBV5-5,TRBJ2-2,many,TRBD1,TGTGCCAGCAGCTTGGATGGACAGGGAAGGGACGGGGAGCTGTTTTTT,CASSLDGQGRDGELFF
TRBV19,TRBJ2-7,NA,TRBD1,TGTGCCAGTAGTACGACAGGGCCCTACGAGCAGTACTTC,CASSTTGPYEQYF
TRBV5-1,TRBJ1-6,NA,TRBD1,TGCGCCAGCAGCTTGGGCGACAGGGGCGCTCTCTCACCCCTCCACTTT,CASSLGDRGALSPLHF
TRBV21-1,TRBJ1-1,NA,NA,TGTGCCAGCAGCAGCCGGGACAGAAGATCCATGAACACTGAAGCTTTCTTT,CASSSRDRRSMNTEAFF
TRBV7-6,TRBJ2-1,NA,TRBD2,TGTGCCAGCAGCCCGTCTAGCGGGTCTATTGGGGAGCAGTTCTTC,CASSPSSGSIGEQFF
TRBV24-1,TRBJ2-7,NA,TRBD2,TGTGCCACCAGTGCGGGAGGGCCTTACGAGCAGTACTTC,CATSAGGPYEQYF
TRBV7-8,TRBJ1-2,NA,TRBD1,TGTGCCAGCAGCCAAGACAGGGTAGCAGGAAGCTATGGCTACACCTTC,CASSQDRVAGSYGYTF
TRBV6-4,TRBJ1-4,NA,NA,TGTGCCAGCCTAGGGGCAACTAATGAAAAACTGTTTTTT,CASLGATNEKLFF
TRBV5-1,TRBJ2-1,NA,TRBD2,TGCGCCAGCAGCTTGGTTAGCGGGGGGATGCGGGAGCAGTTCTTC,CASSLVSGGMREQFF
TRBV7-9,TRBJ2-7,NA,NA,TGTGCCAGCAGCTTGAACCCAGGTTCCTCGCGGTACTTC,CASSLNPGSSRYF
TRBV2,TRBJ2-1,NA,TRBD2,TGTGCCAGCAGTGAAAGACTAGCGGGATACAATGAGCAGTTCTTC,CASSERLAGYNEQFF